This T cell receptor (beta chain) was recovered during a study of T cells in Graves' hyperthyroidism and ophthalmopathy. Study-level information: Peripheral blood was collected at initial diagnosis, before any treatment. Study outcomes and limitations: Most clonotypes that expanded in the thyroid above 0.001 also showed up in blood.

In the case of this clonotype: Its matching antigen is unknown.

CDR1 and CDR2 from the germline V gene are SQVTM and ANQGSEA. This CDR3 contains 14 residues. With 3 bases clipped from V and 9 bases from J, the junction kept 10 bases outside the gene matches. Using RNA transcripts as the source, TCR beta CDR3 regions were amplified. First-round RT-PCR of the TCR CDR3 relied on the HTBI primer set. TCRdb recomputed calls from the multiplex PCR reads with MiXCR, one row per CDR3 protein. Altogether hundreds of thousands of distinct CDR3 sequences are present, around a fifth being singletons, with the ten largest covering about 49%. The source material was blood. The chain links TRBV29-1 to TRBJ1-4; TRBD1 matches at 7 bases. The clonotype comes from an older woman with Graves' ophthalmopathy. The CDR3 here is CSVDEGAGMKKLFF. In nucleotides, the CDR3 is TGCAGCGTTGACGAGGGGGCAGGGATGAAAAAACTGTTTTTT.